A selection of T cell receptor beta chains follows, all from one sample in a study of identical twins. TCRdb fed the 5' RACE reads into MiXCR, producing one record per CDR3 protein. The sample records 1.5 million to 2 million distinct CDR3 sequences, under 35% being singletons. Sequencing used cord blood. Receptors originate from a newborn girl in good health. Each CDR3 is given with its conserved first and last residue. D genes are given only for firm matches. Clone size is not always given. Where it is, it says once, few, many or a class for expanded clones.

v_gene: TRBV27
d_gene: TRBD1
abundance: NA
j_gene: TRBJ2-5
CDR3nt: TGTGCCAGCAGTACAGGACAGGGTTCGGAGACCCAGTACTTC
CDR3aa: CASSTGQGSETQYF

v_gene: TRBV20-1
d_gene: TRBD1
abundance: NA
j_gene: TRBJ2-3
CDR3nt: TGCAGTGCAAAGGACAGGGGTAACACAGATACGCAGTATTTT
CDR3aa: CSAKDRGNTDTQYF

v_gene: TRBV5-1
d_gene: TRBD2
abundance: NA
j_gene: TRBJ2-1
CDR3nt: TGCGCCAGCAGCCAAATTAGCGGGAGAGGCGATGAGCAGTTCTTC
CDR3aa: CASSQISGRGDEQFF

v_gene: TRBV5-1
d_gene: TRBD2
abundance: NA
j_gene: TRBJ2-1
CDR3nt: TGCGCCAGCAGCTCCACTAGCGGGGGGCTTGGTGAGCAGTTCTTC
CDR3aa: CASSSTSGGLGEQFF

v_gene: TRBV7-2
d_gene: TRBD1
abundance: NA
j_gene: TRBJ1-5
CDR3nt: TGTGCCAGCAGCCAACAGGGGGCAGGCAATCAGCCCCAGCATTTT
CDR3aa: CASSQQGAGNQPQHF

v_gene: TRBV12-3/TRBV12-4
d_gene: TRBD1
abundance: NA
j_gene: TRBJ2-5
CDR3nt: TGTGCCAGCAGTTTAGGAGGGGGCTACGAGACCCAGTACTTC
CDR3aa: CASSLGGGYETQYF

v_gene: TRBV6-5
d_gene: NA
abundance: few
j_gene: TRBJ2-7
CDR3nt: TGTGCCAGCAGTTACCTCTCACAGGGAAACGGCGAGCAGTACTTC
CDR3aa: CASSYLSQGNGEQYF

v_gene: TRBV4-1
d_gene: NA
abundance: NA
j_gene: TRBJ2-1
CDR3nt: TGCGCCAGCAGCCAAGAGCCAGGTGAGCAGTTCTTC
CDR3aa: CASSQEPGEQFF

v_gene: TRBV6-5
d_gene: TRBD1
abundance: NA
j_gene: TRBJ1-2
CDR3nt: TGTGCCAGCAGTCATGACAGGGGGGGAGCCGGGGGCTACACCTTC
CDR3aa: CASSHDRGGAGGYTF

v_gene: TRBV20-1
d_gene: NA
abundance: few
j_gene: TRBJ2-3
CDR3nt: TGCAGTGCTGAAAGCGGGAGCACAGATACGCAGTATTTT
CDR3aa: CSAESGSTDTQYF

v_gene: TRBV28
d_gene: TRBD1
abundance: few
j_gene: TRBJ2-7
CDR3nt: TGTGCCAGCAGTCACGGACAGGGGGAATACGAGCAGTACTTC
CDR3aa: CASSHGQGEYEQYF

v_gene: TRBV6-2/TRBV6-3
d_gene: TRBD1
abundance: NA
j_gene: TRBJ1-5
CDR3nt: TGTGCCAGCAGGACCGGACAGGGAGGTAGCAATCAGCCCCAGCATTTT
CDR3aa: CASRTGQGGSNQPQHF

v_gene: TRBV27
d_gene: TRBD2
abundance: many
j_gene: TRBJ2-3
CDR3nt: TGTGCCAGCCAGAGCGGGGGGGGAAGTACGCAGTATTTT
CDR3aa: CASQSGGGSTQYF

v_gene: TRBV12-3/TRBV12-4
d_gene: TRBD2
abundance: NA
j_gene: TRBJ2-1
CDR3nt: TGTGCCAGCAGTTTGTACGGGACTAGCGGGAGCAATGAGCAGTTCTTC
CDR3aa: CASSLYGTSGSNEQFF

v_gene: TRBV2
d_gene: TRBD2
abundance: NA
j_gene: TRBJ2-5
CDR3nt: TGTGCCAGCAGTGAAGACGGACTAGCGGGGTACCAAGAGACCCAGTACTTC
CDR3aa: CASSEDGLAGYQETQYF

v_gene: TRBV21-1
d_gene: NA
abundance: NA
j_gene: TRBJ1-5
CDR3nt: TGTGCCAGCAGCAAGGCGGGGCAGCCCCAGCATTTT
CDR3aa: CASSKAGQPQHF

v_gene: TRBV6-1
d_gene: TRBD2
abundance: NA
j_gene: TRBJ2-2
CDR3nt: TGTGCCAGCAGGAGACTAGCGGGGAATTCGAACACCGGGGAGCTGTTTTTT
CDR3aa: CASRRLAGNSNTGELFF

v_gene: TRBV28
d_gene: NA
abundance: NA
j_gene: TRBJ2-3
CDR3nt: TGTGCCAGCAGTCCGATCCCCAGAGAGACAGATACGCAGTATTTT
CDR3aa: CASSPIPRETDTQYF

v_gene: TRBV20-1
d_gene: TRBD2
abundance: NA
j_gene: TRBJ2-7
CDR3nt: TGCAGTGCCCTAGCGGGAGAGTTCTACAATGAGCAGTACTTC
CDR3aa: CSALAGEFYNEQYF

v_gene: TRBV4-1
d_gene: NA
abundance: few
j_gene: TRBJ2-5
CDR3nt: TGCGCCAGCAGCCAAGTACGGTTCGGAGGCGCCCAGTACTTC
CDR3aa: CASSQVRFGGAQYF

v_gene: TRBV20-1
d_gene: TRBD2
abundance: many
j_gene: TRBJ2-5
CDR3nt: TGCAGTGCCCCTAGCGGGGGACTCCAAGAGACCCAGTACTTC
CDR3aa: CSAPSGGLQETQYF

v_gene: TRBV11-2
d_gene: TRBD1
abundance: few
j_gene: TRBJ1-2
CDR3nt: TGTGCCAGCAGCGGACGGACAGGCGTTACTAACTATGGCTACACCTTC
CDR3aa: CASSGRTGVTNYGYTF

v_gene: TRBV20-1
d_gene: TRBD2
abundance: NA
j_gene: TRBJ2-3
CDR3nt: TGCAGTGTCAATAGCGGGACTTCAGATACGCAGTATTTT
CDR3aa: CSVNSGTSDTQYF

v_gene: TRBV3-1
d_gene: TRBD2
abundance: few
j_gene: TRBJ2-1
CDR3nt: TGTGCCAGCAGCCAAGACCCCGGGAGGAGGAATGAGCAGTTCTTC
CDR3aa: CASSQDPGRRNEQFF

v_gene: TRBV15
d_gene: TRBD1
abundance: NA
j_gene: TRBJ1-2
CDR3nt: TGTGCCACCAGCAGACGTAGGGACAGGGTGTATGGCTACACCTTC
CDR3aa: CATSRRRDRVYGYTF

v_gene: TRBV7-9
d_gene: TRBD1
abundance: few
j_gene: TRBJ1-1
CDR3nt: TGTGCCAGCAGCTTGTTCCAGACAGGGGGCGAGGCTGAAGCTTTCTTT
CDR3aa: CASSLFQTGGEAEAFF

v_gene: TRBV7-2
d_gene: NA
abundance: NA
j_gene: TRBJ2-3
CDR3nt: TGTGCCAGCAGCCTAGGTTGGAGCGTAAAGGCAGATACGCAGTATTTT
CDR3aa: CASSLGWSVKADTQYF

v_gene: TRBV3-1
d_gene: NA
abundance: NA
j_gene: TRBJ2-3
CDR3nt: TGTGCCAGCAGAGGAGGCTTCTCCACAGATGCGCAGTATTTT
CDR3aa: CASRGGFSTDAQYF

v_gene: TRBV7-8
d_gene: TRBD2
abundance: many
j_gene: TRBJ2-3
CDR3nt: TGTGCCAGCAGCTTTAGCGGGGTTGCAGATACGCAGTATTTT
CDR3aa: CASSFSGVADTQYF

v_gene: TRBV7-6
d_gene: NA
abundance: NA
j_gene: TRBJ1-4
CDR3nt: TGTGCCAGCAGCCTTCAACAGGCTTCGAGAGGTGAAAAACTGTTTTTT
CDR3aa: CASSLQQASRGEKLFF

v_gene: TRBV20-1
d_gene: TRBD1
abundance: NA
j_gene: TRBJ1-1
CDR3nt: TGCAGTGCTAACGGGGACAGGGGGCGAGATACTGAAGCTTTCTTT
CDR3aa: CSANGDRGRDTEAFF

v_gene: TRBV28
d_gene: NA
abundance: few
j_gene: TRBJ2-1
CDR3nt: TGTGCCAGCAGTTCAACTTTCCTCCGCCACAATGAGCAGTTCTTC
CDR3aa: CASSSTFLRHNEQFF

v_gene: TRBV4-2
d_gene: NA
abundance: NA
j_gene: TRBJ1-4
CDR3nt: TGTGCCAGCAGCCAAGACAGTGTTGCAACTAATGAAAAACTGTTTTTT
CDR3aa: CASSQDSVATNEKLFF

v_gene: TRBV20-1
d_gene: NA
abundance: NA
j_gene: TRBJ2-4
CDR3nt: TGCAGTGCTAGAGGTCCACCGGGGGGCGCGTCCAAAAACATTCAGTACTTC
CDR3aa: CSARGPPGGASKNIQYF

v_gene: TRBV7-2
d_gene: TRBD2
abundance: NA
j_gene: TRBJ2-1
CDR3nt: TGTGCCAGCAGCGAGGCCGGGACTAGCACAGATGAGCAGTTCTTC
CDR3aa: CASSEAGTSTDEQFF

v_gene: TRBV9
d_gene: NA
abundance: many
j_gene: TRBJ2-6
CDR3nt: TGTGCCAGCAGCGTAGGACACTCTGGGGCCAACGTCCTGACTTTC
CDR3aa: CASSVGHSGANVLTF

v_gene: TRBV3-1
d_gene: NA
abundance: NA
j_gene: TRBJ1-1
CDR3nt: TGTGCCAGCAGCCAAGAGGTACGCATGAACACTGAAGCTTTCTTT
CDR3aa: CASSQEVRMNTEAFF

v_gene: TRBV25-1
d_gene: NA
abundance: NA
j_gene: TRBJ2-3
CDR3nt: TGTGCCAGCAGTGTCAAAAACACAGATACGCAGTATTTT
CDR3aa: CASSVKNTDTQYF

v_gene: TRBV29-1
d_gene: TRBD1
abundance: many
j_gene: TRBJ2-7
CDR3nt: TGCAGCGTTCATCCGGGACAGGGATACGAGCAGTACTTC
CDR3aa: CSVHPGQGYEQYF

v_gene: TRBV7-2
d_gene: NA
abundance: NA
j_gene: TRBJ1-1
CDR3nt: TGTGCCAGCAGCCTCGGACAGTCCATTACTGAAGCTTTCTTT
CDR3aa: CASSLGQSITEAFF

v_gene: TRBV3-1
d_gene: NA
abundance: NA
j_gene: TRBJ2-2
CDR3nt: TGTGCCAGCAGCCAAGAGGGTCGGGGGTCGGAGGAGCTGTTTTTT
CDR3aa: CASSQEGRGSEELFF

v_gene: TRBV12-5
d_gene: TRBD1
abundance: NA
j_gene: TRBJ2-3
CDR3nt: TGTGCTAGTGGTTTGGGACAGGGGGCGAAAGATACGCAGTATTTT
CDR3aa: CASGLGQGAKDTQYF

v_gene: TRBV20-1
d_gene: NA
abundance: few
j_gene: TRBJ1-2
CDR3nt: TGCAGTGCTGGCCAGACAGGAAACTATGGCTACACCTTC
CDR3aa: CSAGQTGNYGYTF

v_gene: TRBV20-1
d_gene: NA
abundance: many
j_gene: TRBJ1-2
CDR3nt: TGCAGTGCTAGGTCTGACTATGGCTACACCTTC
CDR3aa: CSARSDYGYTF

v_gene: TRBV24-1
d_gene: TRBD2
abundance: NA
j_gene: TRBJ2-5
CDR3nt: TGTGCCACCAGTGCCGTAGCGGGAGGTCGGAATGAGCAGTACTTC
CDR3aa: CATSAVAGGRNEQYF

v_gene: TRBV20-1
d_gene: TRBD2
abundance: NA
j_gene: TRBJ2-7
CDR3nt: TGCAGTTCTATAGCGGGAGGGAGCTACGAGCAGTACTTC
CDR3aa: CSSIAGGSYEQYF

v_gene: TRBV27
d_gene: TRBD2
abundance: NA
j_gene: TRBJ2-1
CDR3nt: TGTGCCAGCAGTTTATTCCCCCCCCGACAGGATCTACTAGCGGCTATAGGGGATGAGCAGTTCTTC
CDR3aa: CASSLFPPRQDLLAAIGDEQFF

v_gene: TRBV9
d_gene: TRBD2
abundance: NA
j_gene: TRBJ2-5
CDR3nt: TGTGCCAGCAGCGCCAGCCCCTTAGCGGGGGGGGAGACCCAGTACTTC
CDR3aa: CASSASPLAGGETQYF

v_gene: TRBV7-2
d_gene: TRBD1
abundance: NA
j_gene: TRBJ1-5
CDR3nt: TGTGCCAGCAGCTCTTTCACAGGGGTGAGCAATCAGCCCCAGCATTTT
CDR3aa: CASSSFTGVSNQPQHF

v_gene: TRBV15
d_gene: NA
abundance: NA
j_gene: TRBJ2-3
CDR3nt: TGTGCCACCAGCAGAGAGGGGCACCTCACAGATACGCAGTATTTT
CDR3aa: CATSREGHLTDTQYF

v_gene: TRBV20-1
d_gene: NA
abundance: NA
j_gene: TRBJ1-3
CDR3nt: TGCAGTGCTAGAGATCCCGTCTCCTCAGGCGTCTCTGGAAACACCATATATTTT
CDR3aa: CSARDPVSSGVSGNTIYF

v_gene: TRBV6-1
d_gene: NA
abundance: NA
j_gene: TRBJ2-3
CDR3nt: TGTGCCAGCAGTGGGCACTCTTTTCATACGCAGTATTTT
CDR3aa: CASSGHSFHTQYF

v_gene: TRBV29-1
d_gene: NA
abundance: few
j_gene: TRBJ1-5
CDR3nt: TGCAGCGTTTCGTATGGACTCCTTAATCAGCCCCAGCATTTT
CDR3aa: CSVSYGLLNQPQHF

v_gene: TRBV7-9
d_gene: NA
abundance: few
j_gene: TRBJ2-7
CDR3nt: TGTGCCAGCAGCCCTATCAGGGTCTCCTACGAGCAGTACTTC
CDR3aa: CASSPIRVSYEQYF

v_gene: TRBV6-1
d_gene: NA
abundance: NA
j_gene: TRBJ2-5
CDR3nt: TGTGCCAGCAGTGAGATGACTCCTCCGGAGCAGTACTTC
CDR3aa: CASSEMTPPEQYF

v_gene: TRBV5-1
d_gene: NA
abundance: NA
j_gene: TRBJ2-2
CDR3nt: TGCGCCAGCACACGACCGGAGGCCGGGGAGCTGTTTTTT
CDR3aa: CASTRPEAGELFF